This T cell receptor (beta chain) was obtained from a study of T cell responses to AZD1222 COVID-19 vaccine. General observations from the study: Reportedly, nearly half of unique spike TCRs recognized epitopes outside B.1.351/B.1.1.7 mutations. Rises in breadth and depth of Spike-specific TCRs came after two AZD1222 doses. Baseline seropositivity characterized only a handful of AZD1222 recipients.

Germline CDR1 and CDR2: MDHEN and SYDVKM. This CDR3 has 18 amino acids. Trimming cost V 5 bases and J 2 bases, with 22 bases left between them. Second doses that came at about 4 or about 12 weeks were put together. Some clones are missing from TCRdb's copy, which holds only in-frame ones; the method was immunoSEQ multiplex PCR. The data contain 100,000 to 150,000 clones, about 88% of them singletons. As concerns this clone: The antigen is unknown.

Here the sequenced sample was peripheral blood, taken 28 days after the second AZD1222 dose. The chain joins TRBV28 to TRBJ1-5; tentatively, D is TRBD1 (6 bases). The receptor was derived from an adult who received the AZD1222 COVID-19 vaccine. In DNA, the CDR3 is TGTGCCAGCAGTCCTCCACTAAACAGGGTTAGCGGCAATCAGCCCCAGCATTTT. Its protein product is CASSPPLNRVSGNQPQHF.